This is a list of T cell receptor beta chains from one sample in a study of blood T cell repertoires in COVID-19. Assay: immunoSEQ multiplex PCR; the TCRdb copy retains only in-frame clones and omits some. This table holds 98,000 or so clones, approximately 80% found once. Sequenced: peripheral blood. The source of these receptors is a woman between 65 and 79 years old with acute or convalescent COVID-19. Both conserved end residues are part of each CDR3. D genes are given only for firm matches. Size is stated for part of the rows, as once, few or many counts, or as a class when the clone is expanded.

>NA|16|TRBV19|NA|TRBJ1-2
CASSKNQPKRGDGYTF
TGTGCCAGTAGCAAGAACCAACCGAAACGGGGGGACGGCTACACCTTC
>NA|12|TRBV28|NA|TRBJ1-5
CASTQGGQPQHF
TGTGCCAGCACCCAGGGAGGTCAGCCCCAGCATTTT
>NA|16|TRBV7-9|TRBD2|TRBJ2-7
CASSSIPLAGPYEQYF
TGTGCCAGCAGCTCCATCCCCCTAGCGGGGCCCTACGAGCAGTACTTC
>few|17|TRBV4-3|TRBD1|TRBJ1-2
CASSPYGQGATDYGYTF
TGCGCCAGCAGCCCGTATGGACAGGGGGCGACAGACTATGGCTACACCTTC
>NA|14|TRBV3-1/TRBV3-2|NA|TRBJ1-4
CASSRRGIGEKLFF
TGTGCCAGCAGCCGAAGGGGGATAGGTGAAAAACTGTTTTTT
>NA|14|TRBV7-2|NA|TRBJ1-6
CASSLQGSASPLHF
TGTGCCAGCAGCTTACAGGGTTCCGCTTCACCCCTCCACTTT
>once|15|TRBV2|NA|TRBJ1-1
CASSEQDRYGPEAFF
TGTGCCAGCAGTGAACAAGACAGATACGGACCTGAAGCTTTCTTT
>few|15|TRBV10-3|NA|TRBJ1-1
CAIASNHGLNTEAFF
TGTGCCATCGCTAGTAATCACGGCCTGAACACTGAAGCTTTCTTT
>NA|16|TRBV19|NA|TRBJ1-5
CASNPRYGLSNQPQHF
TGTGCCAGTAATCCACGGTACGGTCTTAGCAATCAGCCCCAGCATTTT
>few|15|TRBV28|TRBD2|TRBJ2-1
CASRARDYSYNEQFF
TGTGCCAGCAGGGCCCGGGACTACTCCTACAATGAGCAGTTCTTC
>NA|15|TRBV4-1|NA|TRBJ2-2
CASSQAVLLRGELFF
TGCGCCAGCAGCCAAGCCGTACTCTTGCGGGGGGAGCTGTTTTTT
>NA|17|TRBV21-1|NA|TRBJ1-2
CASSKDDLDRAGDGYTF
TGTGCCAGCAGCAAAGACGACCTAGACAGGGCAGGCGATGGCTACACCTTC
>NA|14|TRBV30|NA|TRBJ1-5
CAWNPGQLNQPQHF
TGTGCCTGGAACCCCGGACAGCTCAATCAGCCCCAGCATTTT
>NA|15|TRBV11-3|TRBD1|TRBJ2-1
CASSFRDRGLNEQFF
TGTGCCAGCAGCTTTCGGGACAGGGGGTTGAATGAGCAGTTCTTC
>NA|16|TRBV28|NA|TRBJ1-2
CASAEGAGRSAYGYTF
TGTGCCAGCGCCGAAGGAGCAGGGAGGTCCGCCTATGGCTACACCTTC
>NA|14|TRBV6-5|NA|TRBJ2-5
CASSPRVGGETQYF
TGTGCCAGCAGTCCGCGGGTGGGGGGAGAGACCCAGTACTTC
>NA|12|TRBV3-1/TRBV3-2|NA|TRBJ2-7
CASSQDGREQYF
TGTGCCAGCAGCCAAGATGGGAGAGAGCAGTACTTC
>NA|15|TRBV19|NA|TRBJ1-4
CASSIPGLGIEKLFF
TGTGCCAGTAGTATCCCCGGACTGGGGATTGAAAAACTGTTTTTT
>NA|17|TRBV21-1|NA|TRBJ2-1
CASSKRRVRSSYNEQFF
TGTGCCAGCAGCAAAAGGAGGGTCAGGAGCTCCTACAATGAGCAGTTCTTC
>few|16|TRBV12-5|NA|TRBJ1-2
CASGLVSSGANYGYTF
TGTGCTAGTGGTTTGGTATCTTCCGGTGCTAACTATGGCTACACCTTC
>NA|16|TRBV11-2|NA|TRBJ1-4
CASSLGHTGLNEKLFF
TGTGCCAGCAGCTTAGGCCATACAGGGCTTAATGAAAAACTGTTTTTT
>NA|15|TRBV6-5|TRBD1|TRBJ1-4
CASSYEGARNEKLFF
TGTGCCAGCAGTTACGAGGGGGCCCGCAATGAAAAACTGTTTTTT
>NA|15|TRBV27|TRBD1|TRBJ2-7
CASSIHRDSVAEQYF
TGTGCCAGCAGTATACACCGGGACAGTGTGGCCGAGCAGTACTTC
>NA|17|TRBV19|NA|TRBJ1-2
CASSIGLLREGAYGYTF
TGTGCCAGTAGTATAGGGTTGCTGAGGGAGGGCGCCTATGGCTACACCTTC
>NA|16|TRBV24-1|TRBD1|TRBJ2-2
CATSDFGTGAVGELFF
TGTGCCACCAGTGATTTCGGGACAGGGGCGGTCGGGGAGCTGTTTTTT
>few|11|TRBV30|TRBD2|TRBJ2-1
CAWSETSTQFF
TGTGCCTGGAGTGAGACTAGCACGCAGTTCTTC
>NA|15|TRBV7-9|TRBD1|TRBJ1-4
CASSLATGENEKLFF
TGTGCCAGCAGCTTAGCGACAGGGGAAAATGAAAAACTGTTTTTT
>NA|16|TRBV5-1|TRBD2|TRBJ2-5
CASSTLFSGGQETQYF
TGCGCCAGCAGCACCCTATTTAGCGGGGGCCAAGAGACCCAGTACTTC
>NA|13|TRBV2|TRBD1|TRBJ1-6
CASPDRGNSPLHF
TGTGCCAGCCCCGACAGGGGTAATTCACCCCTCCACTTT
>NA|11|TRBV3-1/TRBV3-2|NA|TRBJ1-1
CASSLRGMAFF
TGTGCCAGCAGCCTCAGGGGAATGGCTTTCTTT
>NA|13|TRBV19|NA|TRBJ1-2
CASSSSGVAGYTF
TGTGCCAGTAGTTCTTCAGGGGTAGCTGGCTACACCTTC
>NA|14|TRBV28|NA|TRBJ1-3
CASITGGTGNTIYF
TGTGCCAGTATTACGGGGGGGACGGGAAACACCATATATTTT
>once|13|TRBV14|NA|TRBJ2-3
CASSPLAEVPQYF
TGTGCCAGCAGCCCACTAGCAGAGGTTCCGCAGTATTTT
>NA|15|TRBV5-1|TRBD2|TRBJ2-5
CASSQGDAGGETQYF
TGCGCCAGCAGCCAAGGGGACGCGGGAGGGGAGACCCAGTACTTC
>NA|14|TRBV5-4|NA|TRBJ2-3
CASSLRLDTDTQYF
TGTGCCAGCAGCTTACGACTAGACACAGATACGCAGTATTTT
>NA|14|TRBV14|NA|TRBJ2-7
CASSQASGSYEQYF
TGTGCCAGCAGCCAAGCATCCGGTTCCTACGAGCAGTACTTC
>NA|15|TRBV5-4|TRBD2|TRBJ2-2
CASSFGRVQSGELFF
TGTGCCAGCAGCTTTGGGAGGGTCCAATCCGGGGAGCTGTTTTTT
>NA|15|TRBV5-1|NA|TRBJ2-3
CASSPGGRNTDTQYF
TGCGCCAGCAGCCCGGGGGGCAGAAACACAGATACGCAGTATTTT
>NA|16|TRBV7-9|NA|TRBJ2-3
CASSLAGGRSTDTQYF
TGTGCCAGCAGCTTAGCGGGGGGGCGTAGCACAGATACGCAGTATTTT
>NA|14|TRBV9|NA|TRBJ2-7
CASSVAPGENEQYF
TGTGCCAGCAGCGTAGCTCCAGGGGAGAACGAGCAGTACTTC
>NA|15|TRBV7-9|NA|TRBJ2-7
CASSSPPLAQDEQYF
TGTGCCAGCAGCTCCCCCCCCCTAGCTCAGGACGAGCAGTACTTC
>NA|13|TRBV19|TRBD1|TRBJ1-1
CASSTQGQGEAFF
TGTGCCAGTAGTACACAGGGGCAGGGTGAAGCTTTCTTT
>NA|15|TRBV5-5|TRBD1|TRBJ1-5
CASSQVTGGNQPQHF
TGTGCCAGCAGCCAGGTGACAGGGGGCAATCAGCCCCAGCATTTT
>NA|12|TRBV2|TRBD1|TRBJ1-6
CASVRDSRNHHF
TGTGCCAGCGTACGGGACAGTCGAAATCACCACTTT
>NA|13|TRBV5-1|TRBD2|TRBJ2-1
CASSQAGGTEQFF
TGCGCCAGCAGCCAAGCGGGGGGTACTGAGCAGTTCTTC
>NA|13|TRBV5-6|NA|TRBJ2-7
CASSLDRAYEQYF
TGTGCCAGCAGCTTGGACAGGGCATACGAGCAGTACTTC
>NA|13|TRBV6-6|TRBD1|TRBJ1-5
CASSRQGYQPQHF
TGTGCCAGCAGTAGACAGGGTTATCAGCCCCAGCATTTT
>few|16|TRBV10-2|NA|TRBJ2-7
CASSDKYTGSSYEQYF
TGCGCCAGCAGTGATAAATACACAGGATCATCCTACGAGCAGTACTTC
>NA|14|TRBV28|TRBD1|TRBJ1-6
CASSRQGFLGALHF
TGTGCCAGCAGTAGACAGGGTTTTCTGGGGGCCCTCCACTTT
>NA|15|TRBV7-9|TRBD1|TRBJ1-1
CASSPMDRADTEAFF
TGTGCCAGCAGCCCCATGGACAGGGCGGACACTGAAGCTTTCTTT
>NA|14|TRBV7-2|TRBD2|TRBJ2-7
CASSSGTSVREQYF
TGTGCCAGCAGCTCCGGGACTAGCGTCCGCGAGCAGTACTTC
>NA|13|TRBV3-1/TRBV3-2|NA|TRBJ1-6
CASSQASNSPLHF
TGTGCCAGCAGCCAAGCCTCGAATTCACCCCTCCACTTT
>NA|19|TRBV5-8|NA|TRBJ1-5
CASHEKLTALSGKHQPQHF
TGTGCCAGCCATGAAAAATTGACGGCCCTTTCGGGAAAACATCAGCCCCAGCATTTT
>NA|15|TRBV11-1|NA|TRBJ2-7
CASSLGQGSSYEQYF
TGTGCCAGCAGCTTAGGGCAGGGGAGCTCCTACGAGCAGTACTTC
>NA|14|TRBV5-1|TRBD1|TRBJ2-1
CASSFTGGINEQFF
TGCGCCAGCAGCTTCACAGGGGGCATAAATGAGCAGTTCTTC
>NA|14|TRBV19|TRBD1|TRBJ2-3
CASSRDRWTDTQYF
TGTGCCAGTAGTAGGGACAGGTGGACAGATACGCAGTATTTT
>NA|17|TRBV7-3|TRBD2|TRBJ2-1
CASSFRTSGTSANEQFF
TGTGCCAGCAGCTTCCGGACTAGCGGGACATCGGCAAATGAGCAGTTCTTC
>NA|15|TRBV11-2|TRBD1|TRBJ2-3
CASRGNRGRADTQYF
TGTGCCAGCAGGGGAAACAGGGGCCGGGCAGATACGCAGTATTTT